The clone carrying this T cell receptor beta chain was seen just once. Its antigen is not known. Diagnosis used clinical symptoms, serum thyroxine, TRAb, thyroid ultrasound and orbital computed tomography. RNA transcripts were the template, and TCR beta CDR3 regions were amplified from them. Investigators did first-round RT-PCR with HTBI primers, then second-round multiplex PCR. TCRdb reprocessed the multiplex PCR reads with MiXCR, giving one entry per CDR3 protein. The sample shows 260,000 or so distinct CDR3 sequences, 45% of them seen only once. The sample is drawn from a study of Graves' ophthalmopathy and Graves' hyperthyroidism. Across the whole study: Upon initial diagnosis and before any treatment, peripheral blood was collected. Findings and caveats of the study: Among expanded thyroid clonotypes above 0.001 frequency, most also occurred in blood.

CDR1 and CDR2 (germline): MNHNS, SASEGT. The CDR3 consists of 15 residues. V dropped 7 bases and J dropped 2 bases, with 15 bases sitting between them. The rearrangement joins TRBV6-1 to TRBJ1-3; tentative D call: TRBD1 (5 bases). The specimen sequenced was peripheral blood. This TCR was recovered from an adult man with Graves' ophthalmopathy. CDR3 DNA sequence: TGTGCCAGCACTTATTTCGAGGGGACTGGAAACACCATATATTTT. Translated, it gives CASTYFEGTGNTIYF.